These 29 T cell receptor beta chains originate from one sample sequenced in a study of T cells in narcolepsy (dated by TCRdb to the late 2010s). Library method: the immunoSEQ multiplex PCR assay. TCRdb limited this immuneACCESS table to in-frame rearrangements with V and J called. A share of clones is missing; checked studies link under half to unresolved V genes, and the rest is unexplained. The sample contains tens of thousands of clones, 75% to 90% of them found a single time. The ten largest make up roughly 0.7% of the sample. Sequenced sample: memory (CD45RA-) CD4+ T cells from blood. The cell subset or site tag for this specimen amounts to: memory T cells sorted ex vivo from peripheral blood. Receptor source: a human donor in good health.

The chain carries TRBV28 and TRBJ1-5, with a tentative D call TRBD1 (5 bases). Trimming cost V 11 bases and J 5 bases, with 7 bases left between them. The CDR3 length is 10 residues. Germline CDR1 is MDHEN and CDR2 is SYDVKM. The CDR3 DNA sequence: TGTGCCTCGGGGGATCAGCCCCAGCATTTT. Translated: CASGDQPQHF.

The chain combines TRBV6-1 with TRBJ1-4; D not certain. Between the trimmed V and J ends, which lost 4 bases and 8 bases, there was a span of 11 bases. The CDR3 is 13 residues long. CDR1 and CDR2 (germline): MNHNS, SASEGT. In DNA, the CDR3 is TGTGCCAGCAGTGGGCAGAGTATGGAAAAACTGTTTTTT. Translating gives CASSGQSMEKLFF.

This chain connects TRBV2 to TRBJ1-6, with 7 bases lining up with TRBD1. The junction had 6 bases not matched to a gene; V was cut back by 6 bases and J by 7 bases. The CDR3 has 14 residues. CDR1 is SNHLY and CDR2 is FYNNEI in the germline V gene. The chain's CDR3 is CASRGDSNNSPLHF. Here the CDR3 DNA reads TGTGCCAGCAGAGGGGACAGTAACAATTCACCCCTCCACTTT.

This clone was seen a handful of times. V and J are TRBV29-1 and TRBJ1-2; 9 nucleotides align to TRBD1. The CDR3 runs 12 residues. The germline V gene encodes CDR1 SQVTM and CDR2 ANQGSEA. Germline trimming cut 7 bases from V and 8 bases from J; bases unmatched to any gene: 8. In DNA, the CDR3 is TGCAGCGATCTGACAGGGGGAAGAGGCTACACCTTC. The encoded protein is CSDLTGGRGYTF.

This chain links TRBV5-4 with TRBJ2-1, with 8 bases aligning to TRBD2. Germline values: CDR1 SGHNT, CDR2 YYREEE (reference sequence). The V segment lost 6 bases and the J segment 2 bases; nucleotides outside the gene matches: 7. This CDR3 spans 15 amino acids. CDR3 sequence (DNA): TGTGCCAGCACCAGCAGCGGGGGCCCCTACAATGAGCAGTTCTTC. As protein: CASTSSGGPYNEQFF. Combining the CDR3 with reference TRBV5-4 and TRBJ2-1 gives the whole variable domain ETGVTQSPTHLIKTRGQQVTLRCSSQSGHNTVSWYQQALGQGPQFIFQYYREEENGRGNFPPRFSGLQFPNYSSELNVNALELDDSALYLCASTSSGGPYNEQFFGPGTRLTVL.

The chain couples TRBV11-2 to TRBJ1-4; 7 bases match TRBD1. After removal of 0 bases from V and 9 bases from J, the junction contained 10 bases not matched to a gene. This CDR3 is 16 amino acids long. CDR1 is SGHAT, CDR2 FQNNGV, per germline. The chain's CDR3 is CASSLESRPGQQKLFF. CDR3 nucleotide sequence: TGTGCCAGCAGCTTAGAGTCCCGCCCGGGACAGCAAAAACTGTTTTTT.

This sequence joins TRBV28 and TRBJ1-1; perhaps TRBD1 as D (6 bases). The CDR3 spans 14 residues. In germline, CDR1 is MDHEN, CDR2 SYDVKM. V dropped 8 bases and J dropped 4 bases, with 17 bases sitting between them. CDR3 residues: CASLTPGQLTEAFF. CDR3 nucleotide sequence: TGTGCCAGCCTGACTCCAGGACAGCTCACTGAAGCTTTCTTT.

The chain employs TRBV27 and TRBJ1-1; unclear D gene. The CDR3 is made up of 13 amino acids. CDR1 MNHEY and CDR2 SMNVEV come from the germline V gene (reference sequence). The V gene lost 6 bases and the J gene lost 5 bases, with 13 bases spanning the gap. CDR3 protein: CASSTRGGTEAFF. The CDR3 DNA reads TGTGCCAGCAGCACCCGAGGAGGGACTGAAGCTTTCTTT.

In regard to this clone: The missing conserved phenylalanine or tryptophan at the end of this CDR3 makes a read error likely. This chain links TRBV9 with TRBJ1-2; D perhaps matches TRBD1 (5 bases). Per germline, CDR1 SGDLS and CDR2 YYNGEE. The CDR3 consists of 14 residues. V was pared by 0 bases and J by 4 bases, with 10 bases between. The DNA of the CDR3 is TGTGCCAGCAGCGTAGGGCAGGGAATCTATGGCTACACCCTC. Translated, it gives CASSVGQGIYGYTL.

The chain combines TRBV5-5 with TRBJ1-2; maybe TRBD1 (5 bases). CDR1 and CDR2 (germline): SGHKS, YYEKEE (reference sequence). The CDR3 sequence is 18 residues long. V lost 3 bases, J lost 2 bases, and 23 bases lay in between. Here the CDR3 DNA reads TGTGCCAGCAGCTCCAACTACAGGTTTACTGAAAGGAACTATGGCTACACCTTC. It translates to CASSSNYRFTERNYGYTF.

The chain is built from TRBV19 and TRBJ1-1; maybe TRBD1 (5 bases). This CDR3 has 16 residues. Per germline, CDR1 LNHDA and CDR2 SQIVND (reference sequence). Trimming took 2 bases from V and 3 from J, leaving 16 bases between them. The CDR3 loop is CASSIMYRTWDTEAFF. The CDR3 nucleotides are TGTGCCAGTAGTATAATGTACAGGACCTGGGACACTGAAGCTTTCTTT.

The V gene is TRBV4-1, the J gene TRBJ2-3; D not certain. The V and J ends lost 1 base and 2 bases respectively, with 7 bases between them. This CDR3 has 14 residues. CDR1 and CDR2 (germline): MGHRA, YSYEKL. CDR3 region: CASSQVGFTDTQYF. The CDR3 DNA reads as TGCGCCAGCAGCCAAGTAGGCTTCACAGATACGCAGTATTTT.

This clone has only a few counts. This chain connects TRBV6-1 to TRBJ2-5, with unresolved D. Germline loops: CDR1 MNHNS, CDR2 SASEGT. Trimming stripped 5 bases from V and 0 bases from J, with 10 bases between. The CDR3 has 14 residues. The CDR3 spells CASSTLRDQETQYF. The DNA for the CDR3 is TGTGCCAGCAGTACCCTAAGGGACCAAGAGACCCAGTACTTC.

This chain links TRBV5-8 with TRBJ1-6, with D hard to call. This CDR3 has 14 amino acids. V dropped 0 bases and J dropped 5 bases, with 6 bases sitting between them. Germline V gene lookup returns CDR1 SGHTS and CDR2 YDEGEE. CDR3 region: CASSLVADNSPLHF. For the CDR3, the DNA is TGTGCCAGCAGCTTGGTGGCAGATAATTCACCCCTCCACTTT.

The chain recombines TRBV7-2 with TRBJ1-2, with a possible D match to TRBD1 (5 bases). This CDR3 contains 15 residues. Germline-derived CDR1 and CDR2 are SGHTA and FQGNSA. The V gene lost 1 base and the J gene lost 4 bases, with 13 bases spanning the gap. CDR3 loop: CASSLGPGASYGYTF. CDR3 DNA sequence: TGTGCCAGCAGCTTAGGTCCCGGGGCGAGCTATGGCTACACCTTC.

This chain uses TRBV30 with TRBJ1-2; 9 bases line up with TRBD1. V trimming: 5 bases; J trimming: 0 bases; junction bases outside the gene matches: 7. The CDR3 totals 15 residues. Germline CDR1 and CDR2: GTSNPN and SVGIG (reference sequence). The CDR3 bases are TGTGCCTGGGCCGCCGGGACAGGGTCTAACTATGGCTACACCTTC. This encodes CAWAAGTGSNYGYTF.

The chain recombines TRBV7-9 with TRBJ1-3; D not certain. Trimming pared 0 bases from V and 4 bases from J, leaving 4 bases between. In germline, CDR1 is SEHNR, CDR2 FQNEAQ (reference sequence). CDR3 length: 13 amino acids. CDR3 residues: CASSLAMGNTIYF. The CDR3 coding sequence is TGTGCCAGCAGCTTAGCAATGGGAAACACCATATATTTT.

The chain links TRBV2 to TRBJ1-5, with a tentative D call TRBD1 (6 bases). The V end lost 6 bases, the J end lost 7 bases, and 16 bases lay between the germline ends. Germline loops: CDR1 SNHLY, CDR2 FYNNEI. This CDR3 has 14 amino acids. The CDR3 DNA follows: TGTGCCAGCAGCGCTCAGGGGACCGTCCAGCCCCAGCATTTT. Translated, it gives CASSAQGTVQPQHF.

V gene TRBV28 combines with J gene TRBJ2-5; TRBD1 matches at 10 bases. V lost 5 bases, J lost 1 base, and 4 bases stayed unmatched. Germline values: CDR1 MDHEN, CDR2 SYDVKM. The CDR3 has 15 residues. In nucleotides, the CDR3 is TGTGCCAGCAGTGGGACAGGGGTAGGCCAAGAGACCCAGTACTTC. This translates into CASSGTGVGQETQYF.

About this clone itself: The junction differs from germline at one of its ends, possibly a read error. V gene TRBV28 combines with J gene TRBJ2-2; tentative D call: TRBD1 (6 bases). Germline CDR1 and CDR2: MDHEN and SYDVKM. CDR3 length equals 16 residues. CDR3 sequence: CAGSLMAGVATGELFF. CDR3 in DNA: TGTGCCGGCAGTTTAATGGCAGGGGTGGCCACCGGGGAGCTGTTTTTT.

This chain connects TRBV2 to TRBJ1-1; D gene ambiguous. Trimming took 4 bases from V and 3 from J, leaving 15 bases between them. The CDR3 runs to 15 residues. The germline CDR1 and CDR2 sequences are SNHLY and FYNNEI. The CDR3 DNA sequence: TGTGCCAGCAGTGGAGAAAGGCGGGGTGACACTGAAGCTTTCTTT. The encoded protein is CASSGERRGDTEAFF.

As concerns this clone: Compared with germline, one end of the junction differs, possibly owing to a read error. The same CDR3 arises from other DNA sequences in this sample as well. CDR3 residues: CASSYARGGSPLHF. The CDR3 region has the DNA TGTGCCAGCAGCTACGCGAGGGGCGGTTCACCCCTCCACTTC. The J gene is TRBJ1-6, the V gene TRBV9; possible D gene TRBD1, 5 bases. Germline CDR1 and CDR2: SGDLS and YYNGEE. This CDR3 has 14 residues.

The chain is built from TRBV5-4 and TRBJ1-6; maybe TRBD1 (5 bases). The CDR3 has 14 residues. Per the germline V gene, CDR1 is SGHNT and CDR2 is YYREEE (reference sequence). Trimming cost V 0 bases and J 7 bases, with 8 bases left between them. The CDR3 region has the DNA TGTGCCAGCAGCTTGGGGGACCCCAATTCACCCCTCCACTTT. Its protein is CASSLGDPNSPLHF.

The rearrangement uses TRBV5-1 and TRBJ1-3, with D perhaps matching TRBD1 (5 bases). The CDR3 covers 14 residues. Germline CDR1 reads SGHRS; CDR2 reads YFSETQ. Trimming cost V 0 bases and J 3 bases, with 7 bases left between them. The CDR3 DNA is TGCGCCAGCAGCTTGGTGACAGATGGAAACACCATATATTTT. Protein product: CASSLVTDGNTIYF.

The gene calls are TRBV27 and TRBJ1-2; 7 bases line up with TRBD1. Germline V gene lookup returns CDR1 MNHEY and CDR2 SMNVEV (reference sequence). V gave up 6 bases and J gave up 8 bases; unmatched junction bases: 9. The CDR3 loop spans 13 amino acids. CDR3 region: CASRRQGADGYTF. CDR3 DNA: TGTGCCAGCAGAAGACAGGGTGCTGACGGCTACACCTTC.

The chain employs TRBV7-9 and TRBJ1-6, with 7 bases fitting TRBD1. The CDR3 contains 13 residues. V trimming: 3 bases; J trimming: 10 bases; junction bases outside the gene matches: 3. Germline CDR1 SEHNR, CDR2 FQNEAQ (reference sequence). The CDR3 nucleotides read TGTGCCAGCAGCTTTACACAGGGGTCACCCCTCCACTTT. It specifies CASSFTQGSPLHF. Full variable domain (outside the CDR3, taken from reference TRBV7-9 and TRBJ1-6): DTGVSQNPRHKITKRGQNVTFRCDPISEHNRLYWYRQTLGQGPEFLTYFQNEAQLEKSRLLSDRFSAERPKGSFSTLEIQRTEQGDSAMYLCASSFTQGSPLHFGNGTRLTVT.

The chain employs TRBV2 and TRBJ2-5; TRBD1 might be the D (6 bases). Trimming stripped 3 bases from V and 1 base from J, with 9 bases between. This CDR3 is 14 amino acids long. Germline assignment: CDR1 SNHLY and CDR2 FYNNEI. Here the CDR3 DNA reads TGTGCCAGCAGTGAGAGGGGGACCCAAGAGACCCAGTACTTC. It specifies CASSERGTQETQYF.

The chain is built from TRBV30 and TRBJ1-6, with a tentative D call TRBD1 (6 bases). V was cut by 7 bases and J by 9 bases, with 16 bases left in between. CDR1 and CDR2 from the germline V gene are GTSNPN and SVGIG (reference sequence). The length of the CDR3 is 13 residues. The CDR3, as DNA: TGTGCCTTGGAACAGGGCGGTGGTTCACCCCTCCACTTT. The encoded protein is CALEQGGGSPLHF.

The J gene is TRBJ1-5, the V gene TRBV5-1, with a tentative D call TRBD1 (5 bases). The V and J ends lost 2 bases and 6 bases respectively, with 15 bases between them. Germline V gives CDR1 SGHRS, CDR2 YFSETQ. CDR3 length: 15 residues. CDR3 DNA: TGCGCCAGCAGCTTAATGGGGGAACCGGGTCAGCCCCAGCATTTT. Translated, it gives CASSLMGEPGQPQHF. The full variable domain, with the rest looked up from reference TRBV5-1 and TRBJ1-5, is KAGVTQTPRYLIKTRGQQVTLSCSPISGHRSVSWYQQTPGQGLQFLFEYFSETQRNKGNFPGRFSGRQFSNSRSEMNVSTLELGDSALYLCASSLMGEPGQPQHFGDGTRLSIL.